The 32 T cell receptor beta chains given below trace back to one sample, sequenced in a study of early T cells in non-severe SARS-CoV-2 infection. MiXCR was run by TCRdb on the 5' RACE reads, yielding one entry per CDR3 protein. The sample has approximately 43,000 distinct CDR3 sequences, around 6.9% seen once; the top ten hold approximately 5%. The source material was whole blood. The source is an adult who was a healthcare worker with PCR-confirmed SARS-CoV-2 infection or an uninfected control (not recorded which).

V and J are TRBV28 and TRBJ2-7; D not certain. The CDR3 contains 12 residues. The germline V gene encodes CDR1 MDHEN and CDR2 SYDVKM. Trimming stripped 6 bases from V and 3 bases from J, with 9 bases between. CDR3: CASRGLVYEQYF. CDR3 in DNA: TGTGCCAGCAGGGGGTTGGTCTACGAGCAGTACTTC.

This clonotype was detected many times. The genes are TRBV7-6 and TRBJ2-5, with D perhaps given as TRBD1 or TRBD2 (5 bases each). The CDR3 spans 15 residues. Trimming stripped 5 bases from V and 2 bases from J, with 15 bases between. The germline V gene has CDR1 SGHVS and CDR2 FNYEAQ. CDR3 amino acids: CASSPRGVGQETQYF. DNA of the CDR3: TGTGCCAGCAGCCCCCGAGGGGTCGGGCAAGAGACCCAGTACTTC.

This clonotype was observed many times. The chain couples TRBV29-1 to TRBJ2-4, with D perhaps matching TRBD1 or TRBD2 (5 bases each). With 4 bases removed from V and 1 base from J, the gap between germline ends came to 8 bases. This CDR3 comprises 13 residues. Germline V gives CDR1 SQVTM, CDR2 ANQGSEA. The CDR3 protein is CSVGEGAKNIQYF. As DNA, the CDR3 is TGCAGCGTTGGTGAGGGGGCCAAAAACATTCAGTACTTC.

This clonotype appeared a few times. CDR3 nucleotides: TGTGCCAGCAGCGCCAGATGGGACACTGAAGCTTTCTTT. Protein product: CASSARWDTEAFF. The chain uses TRBV7-8 and TRBJ1-1; the D is unclear. V was clipped by 5 bases and J by 3 bases, with 10 bases between them. This CDR3 comprises 13 residues. CDR1 is SGHVS and CDR2 is FQNEAQ in the germline V gene. Together with reference TRBV7-8 and TRBJ1-1, the CDR3 gives the full variable domain: GAGVSQSPRYKVAKRGQDVALRCDPISGHVSLFWYQQALGQGPEFLTYFQNEAQLDKSGLPSDRFFAERPEGSVSTLKIQRTQQEDSAVYLCASSARWDTEAFFGQGTRLTVV.

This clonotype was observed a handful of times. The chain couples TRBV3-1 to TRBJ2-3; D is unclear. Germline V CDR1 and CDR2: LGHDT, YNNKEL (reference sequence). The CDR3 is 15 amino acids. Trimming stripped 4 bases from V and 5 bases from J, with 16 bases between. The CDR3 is CASSPPGSARDTQYF. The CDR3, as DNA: TGTGCCAGCAGCCCTCCAGGCTCGGCAAGAGATACGCAGTATTTT.

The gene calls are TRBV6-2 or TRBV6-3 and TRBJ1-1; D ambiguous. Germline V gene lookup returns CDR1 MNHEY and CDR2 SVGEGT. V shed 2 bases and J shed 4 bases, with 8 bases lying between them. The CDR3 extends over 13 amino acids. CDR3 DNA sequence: TGTGCCAGCAGTTACAGGGTAGCCACTGAAGCTTTCTTT. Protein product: CASSYRVATEAFF.

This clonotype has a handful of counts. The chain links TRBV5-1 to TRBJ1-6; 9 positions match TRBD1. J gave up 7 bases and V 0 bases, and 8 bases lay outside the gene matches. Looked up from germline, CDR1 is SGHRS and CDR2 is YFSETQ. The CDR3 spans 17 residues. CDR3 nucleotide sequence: TGCGCCAGCAGCTTGGAGGGCTACAGGGGGCTGAATTCACCCCTCCACTTT. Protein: CASSLEGYRGLNSPLHF.

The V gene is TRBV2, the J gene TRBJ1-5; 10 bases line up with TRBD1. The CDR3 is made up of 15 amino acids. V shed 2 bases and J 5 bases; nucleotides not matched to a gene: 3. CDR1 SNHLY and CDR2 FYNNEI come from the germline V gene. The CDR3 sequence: CASSERTGGDQPQHF. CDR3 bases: TGTGCCAGCAGTGAAAGGACAGGGGGAGATCAGCCCCAGCATTTT. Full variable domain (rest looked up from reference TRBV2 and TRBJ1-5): EPEVTQTPSHQVTQMGQEVILRCVPISNHLYFYWYRQILGQKVEFLVSFYNNEISEKSEIFDDQFSVERPDGSNFTLKIRSTKLEDSAMYFCASSERTGGDQPQHFGDGTRLSIL.

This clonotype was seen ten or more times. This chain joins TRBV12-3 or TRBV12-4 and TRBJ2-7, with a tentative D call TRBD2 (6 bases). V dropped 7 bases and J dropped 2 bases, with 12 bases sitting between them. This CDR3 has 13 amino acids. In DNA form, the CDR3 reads TGTGCCAGCATGGGGGGTTTGACCTACGAGCAGTACTTC. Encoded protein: CASMGGLTYEQYF.

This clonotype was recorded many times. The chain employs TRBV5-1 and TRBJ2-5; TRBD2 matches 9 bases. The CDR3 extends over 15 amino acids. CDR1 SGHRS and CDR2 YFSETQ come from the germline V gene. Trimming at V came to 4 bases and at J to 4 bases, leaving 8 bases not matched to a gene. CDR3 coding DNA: TGCGCCAGCAGCGGGACACTAGCGGGCGTAGAGACCCAGTACTTC. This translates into CASSGTLAGVETQYF.

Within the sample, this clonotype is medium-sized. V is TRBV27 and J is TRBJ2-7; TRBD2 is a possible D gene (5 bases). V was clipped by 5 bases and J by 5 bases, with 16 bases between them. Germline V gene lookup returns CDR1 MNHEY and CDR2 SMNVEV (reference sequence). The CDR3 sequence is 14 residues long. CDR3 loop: CASSKRYSGDEQYF. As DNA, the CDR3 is TGTGCCAGCAGTAAGAGATACTCCGGGGACGAGCAGTACTTC.

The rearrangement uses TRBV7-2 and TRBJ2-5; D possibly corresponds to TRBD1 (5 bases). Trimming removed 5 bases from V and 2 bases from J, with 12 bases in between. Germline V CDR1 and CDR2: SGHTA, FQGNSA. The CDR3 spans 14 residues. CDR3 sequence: CASSAQGKQETQYF. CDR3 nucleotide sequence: TGTGCCAGCAGCGCCCAGGGAAAACAAGAGACCCAGTACTTC. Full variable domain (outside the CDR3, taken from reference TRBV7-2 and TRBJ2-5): GAGVSQSPSNKVTEKGKDVELRCDPISGHTALYWYRQSLGQGLEFLIYFQGNSAPDKSGLPSDRFSAERTGGSVSTLTIQRTQQEDSAVYLCASSAQGKQETQYFGPGTRLLVL.

CDR3 in amino acids: CASSALRDTGELFF. The CDR3 coding sequence is TGTGCCAGCAGTGCGCTCAGGGACACCGGGGAGCTGTTTTTT. The genes are TRBV6-5 and TRBJ2-2; a weak D match, TRBD1 (5 bases). Trimming shortened V by 5 bases and J by 3 bases, and 10 bases separated the two germline ends. The CDR3 is made up of 14 amino acids. Germline loops: CDR1 MNHEY, CDR2 SVGAGI.

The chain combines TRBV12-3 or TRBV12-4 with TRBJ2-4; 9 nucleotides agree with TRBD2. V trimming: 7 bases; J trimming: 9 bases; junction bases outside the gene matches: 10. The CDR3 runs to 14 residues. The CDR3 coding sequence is TGTGCCAGCACCCTTAGCGGGGGCCCCGGCATTCAGTACTTC. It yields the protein CASTLSGGPGIQYF.

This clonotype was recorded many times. The CDR3 DNA reads TGTGCCAGCAGCTTGGAGCGGCTTTACAATGAGCAGTTCTTC. Residues: CASSLERLYNEQFF. The chain joins TRBV11-2 to TRBJ2-1; a possible D gene is TRBD2 (5 bases). This CDR3 has 14 residues. Deletions cut 3 bases from V and 4 bases from J, with 10 bases between. Germline CDR1 and CDR2: SGHAT and FQNNGV.

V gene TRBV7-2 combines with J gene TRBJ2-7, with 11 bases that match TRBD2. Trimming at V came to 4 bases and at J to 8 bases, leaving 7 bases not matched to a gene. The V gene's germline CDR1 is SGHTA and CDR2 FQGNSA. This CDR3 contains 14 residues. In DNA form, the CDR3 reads TGTGCCAGCAGCTCGACTAGCGGGGCTACGAAGCAGTACTTC. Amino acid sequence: CASSSTSGATKQYF.

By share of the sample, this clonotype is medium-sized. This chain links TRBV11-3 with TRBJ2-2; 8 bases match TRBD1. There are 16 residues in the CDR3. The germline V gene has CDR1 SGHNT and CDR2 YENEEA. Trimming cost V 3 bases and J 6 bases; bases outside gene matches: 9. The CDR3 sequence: CASSFSVTGAAGELFF. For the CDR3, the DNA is TGTGCCAGCAGCTTTTCCGTGACAGGGGCTGCCGGGGAGCTGTTTTTT.

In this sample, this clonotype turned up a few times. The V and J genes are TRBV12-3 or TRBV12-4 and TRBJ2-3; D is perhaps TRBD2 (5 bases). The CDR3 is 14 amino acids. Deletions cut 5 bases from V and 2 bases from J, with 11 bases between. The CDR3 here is CASSLSGYTDTQYF. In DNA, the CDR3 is TGTGCCAGCAGTCTGAGCGGATACACAGATACGCAGTATTTT.

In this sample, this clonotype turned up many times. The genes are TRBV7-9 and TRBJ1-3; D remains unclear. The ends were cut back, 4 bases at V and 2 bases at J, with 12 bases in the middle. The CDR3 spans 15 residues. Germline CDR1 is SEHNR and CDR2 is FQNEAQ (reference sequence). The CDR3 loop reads CASSSLIETGNTIYF. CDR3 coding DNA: TGTGCCAGCAGCTCCCTAATCGAGACTGGAAACACCATATATTTT.

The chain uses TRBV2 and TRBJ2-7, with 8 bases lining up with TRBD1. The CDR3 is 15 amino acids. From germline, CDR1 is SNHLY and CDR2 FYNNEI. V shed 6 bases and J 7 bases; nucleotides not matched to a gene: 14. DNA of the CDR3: TGTGCCAGCAGGGGCCTTGACAGGGGTCCTGAGGAGCAGTACTTC. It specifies CASRGLDRGPEEQYF.

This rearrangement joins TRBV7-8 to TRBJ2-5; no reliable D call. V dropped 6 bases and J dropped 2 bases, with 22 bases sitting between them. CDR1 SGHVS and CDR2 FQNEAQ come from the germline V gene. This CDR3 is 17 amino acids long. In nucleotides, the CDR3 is TGTGCCAGCAGACACAAGCCACGGAAAATGGTGCAAGAGACCCAGTACTTC. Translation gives CASRHKPRKMVQETQYF.

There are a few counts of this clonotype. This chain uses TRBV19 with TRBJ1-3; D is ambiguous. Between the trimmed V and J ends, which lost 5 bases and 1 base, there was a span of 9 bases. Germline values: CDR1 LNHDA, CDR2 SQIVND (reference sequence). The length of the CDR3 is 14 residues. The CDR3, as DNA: TGTGCCAGTAGTCTCGACGGATCTGGAAACACCATATATTTT. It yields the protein CASSLDGSGNTIYF. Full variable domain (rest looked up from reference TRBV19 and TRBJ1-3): DGGITQSPKYLFRKEGQNVTLSCEQNLNHDAMYWYRQDPGQGLRLIYYSQIVNDFQKGDIAEGYSVSREKKESFPLTVTSAQKNPTAFYLCASSLDGSGNTIYFGEGSWLTVV.

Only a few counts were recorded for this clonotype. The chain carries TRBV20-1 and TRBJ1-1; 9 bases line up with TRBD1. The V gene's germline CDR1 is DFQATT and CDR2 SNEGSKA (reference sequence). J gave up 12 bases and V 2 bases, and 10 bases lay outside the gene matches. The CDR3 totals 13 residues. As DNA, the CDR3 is TGCAGTGCTAGATCTTACCGGGACAGGGTAACTTTCTTT. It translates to CSARSYRDRVTFF.

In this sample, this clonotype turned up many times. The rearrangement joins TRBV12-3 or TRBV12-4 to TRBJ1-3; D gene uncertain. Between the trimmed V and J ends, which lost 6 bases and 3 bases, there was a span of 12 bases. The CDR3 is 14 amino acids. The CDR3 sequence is CASSPVVSGNTIYF. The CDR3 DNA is TGTGCCAGCAGCCCTGTCGTTAGTGGAAACACCATATATTTT.

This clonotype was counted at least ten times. The CDR3 loop is CASSPRTLSSYNSPLHF. The CDR3 coding sequence is TGTGCCAGCAGCCCGCGGACTCTTAGCTCCTATAATTCACCCCTCCACTTT. The chain links TRBV7-9 to TRBJ1-6; D remains unclear. The ends were cut back, 5 bases at V and 0 bases at J, with 14 bases in the middle. Germline V CDR1 and CDR2: SEHNR, FQNEAQ (reference sequence). This CDR3 has 17 residues.

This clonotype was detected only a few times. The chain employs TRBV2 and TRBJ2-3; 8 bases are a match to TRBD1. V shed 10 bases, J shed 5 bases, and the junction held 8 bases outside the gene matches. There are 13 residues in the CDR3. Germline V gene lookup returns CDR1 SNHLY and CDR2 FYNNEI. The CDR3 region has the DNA TGTGCCATCCAACCAGACAGGGGAGATACGCAGTATTTT. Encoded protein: CAIQPDRGDTQYF.

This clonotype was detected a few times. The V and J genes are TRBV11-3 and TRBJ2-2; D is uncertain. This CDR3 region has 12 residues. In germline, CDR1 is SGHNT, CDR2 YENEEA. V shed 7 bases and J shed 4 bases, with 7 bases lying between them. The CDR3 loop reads CASTSSTGELFF. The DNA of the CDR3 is TGTGCCAGCACCTCTTCCACCGGGGAGCTGTTTTTT. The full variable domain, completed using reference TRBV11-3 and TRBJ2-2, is EAGVVQSPRYKIIEKKQPVAFWCNPISGHNTLYWYLQNLGQGPELLIRYENEEAVDDSQLPKDRFSAERLKGVDSTLKIQPAELGDSAVYLCASTSSTGELFFGEGSRLTVL.

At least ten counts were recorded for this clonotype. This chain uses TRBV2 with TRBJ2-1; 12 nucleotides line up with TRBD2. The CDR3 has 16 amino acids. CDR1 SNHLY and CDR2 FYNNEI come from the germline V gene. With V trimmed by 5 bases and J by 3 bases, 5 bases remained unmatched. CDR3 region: CASSPLAGGYYNEQFF. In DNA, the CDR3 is TGTGCCAGCAGTCCTCTAGCGGGGGGGTACTACAATGAGCAGTTCTTC. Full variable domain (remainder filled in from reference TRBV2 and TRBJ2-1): EPEVTQTPSHQVTQMGQEVILRCVPISNHLYFYWYRQILGQKVEFLVSFYNNEISEKSEIFDDQFSVERPDGSNFTLKIRSTKLEDSAMYFCASSPLAGGYYNEQFFGPGTRLTVL.

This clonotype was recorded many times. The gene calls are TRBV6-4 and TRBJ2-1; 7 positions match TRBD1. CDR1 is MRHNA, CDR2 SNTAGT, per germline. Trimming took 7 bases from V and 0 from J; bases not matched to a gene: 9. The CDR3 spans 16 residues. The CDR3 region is CASTQGDLSSYNEQFF. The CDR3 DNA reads TGTGCCAGCACTCAGGGGGATCTTAGCTCCTACAATGAGCAGTTCTTC.

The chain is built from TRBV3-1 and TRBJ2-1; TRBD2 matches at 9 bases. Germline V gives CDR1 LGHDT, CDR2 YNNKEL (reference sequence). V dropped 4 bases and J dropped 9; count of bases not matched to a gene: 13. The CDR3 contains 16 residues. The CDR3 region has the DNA TGTGCCAGCAGCCCCGGGACTAGCAAGCGTAAAAGTGAGCAGTTCTTC. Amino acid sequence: CASSPGTSKRKSEQFF.

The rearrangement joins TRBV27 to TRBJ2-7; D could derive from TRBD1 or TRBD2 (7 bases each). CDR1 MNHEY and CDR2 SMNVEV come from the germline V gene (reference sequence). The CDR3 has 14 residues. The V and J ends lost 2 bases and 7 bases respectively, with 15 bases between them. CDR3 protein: CASSLLDREGEQYF. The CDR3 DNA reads TGTGCCAGCAGTTTACTAGACAGGGAGGGTGAGCAGTACTTC.

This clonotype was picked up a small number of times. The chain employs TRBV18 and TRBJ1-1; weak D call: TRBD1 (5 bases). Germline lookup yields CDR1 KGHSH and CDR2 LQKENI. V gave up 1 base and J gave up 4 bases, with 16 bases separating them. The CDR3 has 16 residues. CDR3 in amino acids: CASSPHVGEAGTEAFF. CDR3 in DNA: TGTGCCAGCTCACCACATGTGGGGGAAGCGGGCACTGAAGCTTTCTTT.